The 14 T cell receptor beta chains given below trace back to one sample, sequenced in a study of T cell responses to AZD1222 COVID-19 vaccine. Generated by immunoSEQ multiplex PCR, the TCRdb table keeps only in-frame clones and is missing some. Of roughly 150,000 clones in the sample, 93% were seen once. Sequenced material: peripheral blood, taken on day 0 of AZD1222 vaccination. The receptors derive from an adult in good health.

The chain joins TRBV18 to TRBJ1-2; 7 nucleotides line up with TRBD1. The CDR3 has 13 residues. Per germline, CDR1 KGHSH and CDR2 LQKENI. Trimming took 5 bases from V and 6 from J; bases not matched to a gene: 6. The CDR3 loop is CASSATGIHGYTF. The CDR3, as DNA: TGTGCCAGCTCAGCGACAGGGATACATGGCTACACCTTC.

This clone was recorded only once. This rearrangement joins TRBV2 to TRBJ2-5; a possible D gene is TRBD2 (7 bases). The CDR3 contains 15 residues. Trimming shortened V by 4 bases and J by 5 bases, and 17 bases separated the two germline ends. Per germline, CDR1 SNHLY and CDR2 FYNNEI. CDR3 protein: CASSGEGGAGETQYF. The DNA of the CDR3 is TGTGCCAGCAGTGGAGAGGGGGGGGCCGGGGAGACCCAGTACTTC.

V is TRBV27 and J is TRBJ1-2, with D possibly matching TRBD1 (5 bases). The V gene's germline CDR1 is MNHEY and CDR2 SMNVEV (reference sequence). The CDR3 runs 13 residues. V was cut by 6 bases and J by 2 bases, with 10 bases left in between. CDR3 sequence: CASSRGGNYGYTF. CDR3 DNA sequence: TGTGCCAGCAGCCGCGGGGGAAACTATGGCTACACCTTC.

The V call is TRBV5-1, the J call TRBJ2-2; D could derive from TRBD1 or TRBD2 (6 bases each). This CDR3 region has 14 residues. Germline values: CDR1 SGHRS, CDR2 YFSETQ. Trimming shortened V by 5 bases and J by 5 bases, and 13 bases separated the two germline ends. The CDR3 DNA reads as TGCGCCAGCAGTTGGGGGGCAGGGACCGGGGAGCTGTTTTTT. The encoded protein is CASSWGAGTGELFF.

The genes are TRBV19 and TRBJ2-3; D is perhaps TRBD2 (6 bases). This CDR3 is 15 amino acids long. The V gene lost 4 bases and the J gene lost 0 bases, with 11 bases spanning the gap. Germline CDR1 and CDR2: LNHDA and SQIVND (reference sequence). The CDR3 DNA is TGTGCCAGTAGTAGATTAGCGGTAAGCACAGATACGCAGTATTTT. Protein: CASSRLAVSTDTQYF.

The V call is TRBV18, the J call TRBJ2-7, with 9 bases that match TRBD1. In germline, CDR1 is KGHSH, CDR2 LQKENI. The CDR3 consists of 14 residues. J lost 5 bases, V lost 2 bases, and 4 bases had no gene match. The CDR3 DNA reads TGTGCCAGCTCACCAAGGGACAGGGACGACGAGCAGTACTTC. Its translation: CASSPRDRDDEQYF.

The chain is built from TRBV7-2 and TRBJ1-6; D is uncertain. The CDR3 loop spans 15 amino acids. In germline, CDR1 is SGHTA, CDR2 FQGNSA. V lost 4 bases, J lost 0 bases, and 7 bases lay in between. The CDR3 DNA is TGTGCCAGCAGCTCCTCAGCCTCCTATAATTCACCCCTCCACTTT. Protein: CASSSSASYNSPLHF.

The V gene is TRBV19, the J gene TRBJ1-1; maybe TRBD1 (5 bases). The CDR3 covers 13 residues. CDR1 and CDR2 (germline): LNHDA, SQIVND (reference sequence). V lost 9 bases and J lost 5, with 16 bases in between. The CDR3 here is CASRKRGETEAFF. The CDR3 DNA follows: TGTGCCAGCAGAAAACGAGGGGAGACTGAAGCTTTCTTT.

J is TRBJ1-2 and V is TRBV9; D perhaps matches TRBD1 (6 bases). V was pared by 0 bases and J by 2 bases, with 11 bases between. The CDR3 totals 15 residues. From germline, CDR1 is SGDLS and CDR2 YYNGEE. CDR3 nucleotide sequence: TGTGCCAGCAGCGTAGGGGAAAGGGGGAACTATGGCTACACCTTC. Translating it yields CASSVGERGNYGYTF.

This chain uses TRBV4-1 with TRBJ2-4, with D perhaps given as TRBD1 or TRBD2 (5 bases each). V was pared by 1 base and J by 8 bases, with 15 bases between. CDR1 is MGHRA, CDR2 YSYEKL, per germline. The CDR3 is made up of 15 amino acids. The CDR3 sequence: CASSQGGFVIDIQYF. CDR3 bases: TGCGCCAGCAGCCAAGGGGGGTTTGTAATAGACATTCAGTACTTC.

The CDR3 protein is CASSPFSGTEAFF. DNA of the CDR3: TGTGCCAGTAGTCCCTTTTCTGGGACTGAAGCTTTCTTT. The chain uses TRBV19 and TRBJ1-1; no firm D call. The germline V and J ends were trimmed by 5 bases and 5 bases, with 12 bases remaining between them. The germline V gene has CDR1 LNHDA and CDR2 SQIVND (reference sequence). This CDR3 is 13 amino acids long.

This chain links TRBV6-5 with TRBJ2-7; 8 bases are shared with TRBD1. CDR3 length: 14 residues. Germline V gives CDR1 MNHEY, CDR2 SVGAGI. Trimming took 5 bases from V and 5 from J; bases not matched to a gene: 8. The DNA for the CDR3 is TGTGCCAGCAGTCAGCGACAGGGGACCAACGAGCAGTACTTC. Amino acids: CASSQRQGTNEQYF.

CDR3 sequence reads: CASSPASPGELFF. The CDR3 nucleotides are TGTGCCAGCTCACCGGCTAGCCCCGGGGAGCTGTTTTTT. The chain links TRBV18 to TRBJ2-2; D perhaps matches TRBD2 (5 bases). Between the trimmed V and J ends, which lost 3 bases and 6 bases, there was a span of 8 bases. Germline V gene sequence: CDR1 KGHSH, CDR2 LQKENI. The CDR3 is 13 residues long. Complete variable domain (other parts from reference TRBV18 and TRBJ2-2): NAGVMQNPRHLVRRRGQEARLRCSPMKGHSHVYWYRQLPEEGLKFMVYLQKENIIDESGMPKERFSAEFPKEGPSILRIQQVVRGDSAAYFCASSPASPGELFFGEGSRLTVL.

The J gene is TRBJ2-2, the V gene TRBV5-4; 8 bases fit TRBD2. Germline V gives CDR1 SGHNT, CDR2 YYREEE (reference sequence). The CDR3 is 15 amino acids. Unmatched junction bases numbered 11, after V lost 6 bases and J lost 7 bases. The CDR3 here is CASTFSGVPGGELFF. The DNA of the CDR3 is TGTGCCAGCACTTTTAGCGGGGTTCCAGGCGGGGAGCTGTTTTTT.